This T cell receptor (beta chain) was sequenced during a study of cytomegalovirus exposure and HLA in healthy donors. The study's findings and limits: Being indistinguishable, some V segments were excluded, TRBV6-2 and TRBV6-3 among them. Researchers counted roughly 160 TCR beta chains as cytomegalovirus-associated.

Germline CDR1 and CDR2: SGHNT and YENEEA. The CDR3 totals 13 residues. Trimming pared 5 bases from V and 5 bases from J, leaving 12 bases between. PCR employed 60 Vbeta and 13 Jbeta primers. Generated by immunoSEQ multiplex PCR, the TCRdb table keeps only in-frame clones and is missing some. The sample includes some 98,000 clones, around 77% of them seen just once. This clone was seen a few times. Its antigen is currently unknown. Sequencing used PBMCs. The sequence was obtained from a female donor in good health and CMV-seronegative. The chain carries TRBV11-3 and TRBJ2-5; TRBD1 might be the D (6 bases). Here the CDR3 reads CASSTGTKETQYF. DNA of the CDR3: TGTGCCAGCAGCACCGGGACAAAGGAGACCCAGTACTTC.